The present T cell receptor (beta chain) was sequenced within a study of CD8+ T cells in alopecia areata. The overall study: Each day, treated patients took oral tofacitinib twice, at 5 to 10 mg per dose. Study-wide points: While patients received tofacitinib, many expanded lesional clones remained present in scalp and blood. Lesional scalp, especially alopecia totalis/universalis, showed higher clonality than normal scalp.

The CDR3 totals 15 residues. The V gene's germline CDR1 is SGHRS and CDR2 YFSETQ. Unmatched junction bases numbered 8, after V lost 0 bases and J lost 12 bases. Sequencing templates came from extracted RNA that was reverse transcribed into cDNA. Method: immunoSEQ multiplex PCR; TCRdb's copy keeps in-frame clones and lacks some. The sample holds under 350,000 clones, 58% seen once. The treatment was: oral pan-JAK inhibitor, 5-10 mg twice daily. Peripheral blood samples and lesional scalp punch biopsies were obtained from alopecia areata patients. About this clone itself: Its antigen is unidentified.

This sequence joins TRBV5-1 and TRBJ2-1, with 11 nucleotides matching TRBD1. The sequence was obtained from a human donor with alopecia areata. Specimen: CD4+ T cells sorted from blood, collected at week 24, from a patient treated with tofacitinib. The CDR3 sequence is CASSLGTGGLLRQFF. In nucleotides, the CDR3 is TGCGCCAGCAGCTTGGGGACAGGGGGCTTGCTGCGGCAGTTCTTC.